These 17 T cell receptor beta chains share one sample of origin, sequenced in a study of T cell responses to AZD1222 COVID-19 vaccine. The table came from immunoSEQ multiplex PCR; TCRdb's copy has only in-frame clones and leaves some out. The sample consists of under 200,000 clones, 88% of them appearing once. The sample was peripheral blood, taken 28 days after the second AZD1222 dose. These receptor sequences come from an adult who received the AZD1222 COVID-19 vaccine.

Here the CDR3 reads CASSQGFARRGSYNEQFF. DNA for the CDR3: TGCGCCAGCAGCCAAGGATTCGCCCGCAGGGGTTCCTACAATGAGCAGTTCTTC. The rearrangement joins TRBV4-3 to TRBJ2-1, with D perhaps matching TRBD1 (6 bases). This CDR3 spans 18 amino acids. Germline V gene sequence: CDR1 LGHNA, CDR2 YSLEER. V was shortened by 1 base and J by 1 base, with 17 bases between the two germline ends.

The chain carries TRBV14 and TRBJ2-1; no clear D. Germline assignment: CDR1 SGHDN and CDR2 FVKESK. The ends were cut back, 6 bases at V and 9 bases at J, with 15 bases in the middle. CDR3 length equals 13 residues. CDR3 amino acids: CASRSVAMSEQFF. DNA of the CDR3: TGTGCCAGCAGGTCGGTGGCGATGAGTGAGCAGTTCTTC.

The CDR3 sequence: CASSSGRVAHEQYF. As DNA, the CDR3 is TGCGCCAGCAGCTCAGGCAGGGTAGCCCACGAGCAGTACTTC. This rearrangement joins TRBV5-1 to TRBJ2-7, with D possibly being TRBD1 (5 bases). Germline-derived CDR1 and CDR2 are SGHRS and YFSETQ. V lost 3 bases, J lost 5 bases, and 15 bases lay in between. This CDR3 region has 14 residues.

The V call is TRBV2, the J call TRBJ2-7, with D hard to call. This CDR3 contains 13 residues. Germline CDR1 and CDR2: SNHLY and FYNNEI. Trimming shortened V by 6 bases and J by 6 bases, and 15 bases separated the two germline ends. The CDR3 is CASSFRSPGEQYF. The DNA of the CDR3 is TGTGCCAGCAGCTTCCGTTCGCCCGGCGAGCAGTACTTC.

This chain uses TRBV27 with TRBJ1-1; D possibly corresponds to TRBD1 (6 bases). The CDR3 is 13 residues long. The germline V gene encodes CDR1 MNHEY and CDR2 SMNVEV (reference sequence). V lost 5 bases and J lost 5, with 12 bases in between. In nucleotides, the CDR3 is TGTGCCAGCAGTACAGGGAGAACAACTGAAGCTTTCTTT. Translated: CASSTGRTTEAFF.

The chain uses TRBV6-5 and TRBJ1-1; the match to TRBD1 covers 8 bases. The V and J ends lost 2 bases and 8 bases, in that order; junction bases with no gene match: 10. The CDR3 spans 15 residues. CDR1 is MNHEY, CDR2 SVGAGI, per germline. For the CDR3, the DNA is TGTGCCAGCAGTTACCTCCCCGGACAGGGCGCCGAAGCTTTCTTT. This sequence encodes CASSYLPGQGAEAFF.

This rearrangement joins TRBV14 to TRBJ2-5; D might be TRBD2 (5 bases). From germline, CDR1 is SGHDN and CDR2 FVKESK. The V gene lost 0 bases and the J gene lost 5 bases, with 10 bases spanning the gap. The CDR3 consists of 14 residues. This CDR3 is CASSQDARGETQYF. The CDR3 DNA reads TGTGCCAGCAGCCAAGATGCCAGAGGGGAGACCCAGTACTTC.

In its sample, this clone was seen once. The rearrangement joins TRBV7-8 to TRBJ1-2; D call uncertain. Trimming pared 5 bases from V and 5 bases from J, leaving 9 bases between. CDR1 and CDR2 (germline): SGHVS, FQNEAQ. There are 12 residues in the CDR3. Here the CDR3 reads CASSQAGYGYTF. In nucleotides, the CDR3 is TGTGCCAGCAGCCAGGCAGGTTATGGCTACACCTTC. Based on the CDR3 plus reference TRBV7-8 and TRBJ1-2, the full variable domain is GAGVSQSPRYKVAKRGQDVALRCDPISGHVSLFWYQQALGQGPEFLTYFQNEAQLDKSGLPSDRFFAERPEGSVSTLKIQRTQQEDSAVYLCASSQAGYGYTFGSGTRLTVV.

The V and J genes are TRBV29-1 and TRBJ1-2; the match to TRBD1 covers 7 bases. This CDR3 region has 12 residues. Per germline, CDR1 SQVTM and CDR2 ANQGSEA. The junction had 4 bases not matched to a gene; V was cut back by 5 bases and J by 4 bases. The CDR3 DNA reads TGCAGCGTTCCCGGGACAGCCTATGGCTACACCTTC. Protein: CSVPGTAYGYTF.

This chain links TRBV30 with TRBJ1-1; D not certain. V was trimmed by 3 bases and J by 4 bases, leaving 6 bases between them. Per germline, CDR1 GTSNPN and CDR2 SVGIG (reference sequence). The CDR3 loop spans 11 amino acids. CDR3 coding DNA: TGTGCCTGGAGCTGGGTCACTGAAGCTTTCTTT. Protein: CAWSWVTEAFF. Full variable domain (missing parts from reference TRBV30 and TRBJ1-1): SQTIHQWPATLVQPVGSPLSLECTVEGTSNPNLYWYRQAAGRGLQLLFYSVGIGQISSEVPQNLSASRPQDRQFILSSKKLLLSDSGFYLCAWSWVTEAFFGQGTRLTVV.

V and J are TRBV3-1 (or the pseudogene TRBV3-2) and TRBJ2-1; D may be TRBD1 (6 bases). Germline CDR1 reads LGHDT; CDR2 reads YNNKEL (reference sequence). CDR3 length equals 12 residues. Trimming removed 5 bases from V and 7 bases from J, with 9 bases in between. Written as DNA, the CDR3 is TGTGCCAGCAGCTCCAGGGGTAATGAGCAGTTCTTC. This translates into CASSSRGNEQFF.

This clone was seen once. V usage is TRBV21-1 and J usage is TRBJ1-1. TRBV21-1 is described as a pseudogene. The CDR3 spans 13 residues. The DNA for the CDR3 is TGTGCCAGCAGCCGAAGTACGGGAACTGAAGCTTTCTTT. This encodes CASSRSTGTEAFF.

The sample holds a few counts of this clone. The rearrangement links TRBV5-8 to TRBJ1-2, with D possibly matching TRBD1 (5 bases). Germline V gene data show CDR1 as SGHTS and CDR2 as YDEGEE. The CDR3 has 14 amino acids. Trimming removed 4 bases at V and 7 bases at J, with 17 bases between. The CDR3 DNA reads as TGTGCCAGCAGCGCGGACCGGGCTCAGGGTGGCTACACCTTC. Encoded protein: CASSADRAQGGYTF.

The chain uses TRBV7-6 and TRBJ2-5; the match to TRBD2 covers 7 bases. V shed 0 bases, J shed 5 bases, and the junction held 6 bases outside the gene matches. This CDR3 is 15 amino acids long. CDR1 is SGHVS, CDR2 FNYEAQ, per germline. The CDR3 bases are TGTGCCAGCAGCTTAGCGGGGGGGACCTGGGAGACCCAGTACTTC. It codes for CASSLAGGTWETQYF.

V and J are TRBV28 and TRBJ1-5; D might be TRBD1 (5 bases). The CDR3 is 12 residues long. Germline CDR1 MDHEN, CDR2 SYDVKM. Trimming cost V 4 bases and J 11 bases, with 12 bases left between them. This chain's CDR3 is CASSSRTRAQHF. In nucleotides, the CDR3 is TGTGCCAGCAGTTCACGAACCAGGGCCCAGCATTTT.

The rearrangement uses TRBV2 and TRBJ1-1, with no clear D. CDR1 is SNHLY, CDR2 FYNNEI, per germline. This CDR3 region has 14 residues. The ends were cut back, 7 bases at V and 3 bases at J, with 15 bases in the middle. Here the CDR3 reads CASTSVPGDTEAFF. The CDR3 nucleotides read TGTGCCAGCACATCGGTGCCTGGGGACACTGAAGCTTTCTTT.

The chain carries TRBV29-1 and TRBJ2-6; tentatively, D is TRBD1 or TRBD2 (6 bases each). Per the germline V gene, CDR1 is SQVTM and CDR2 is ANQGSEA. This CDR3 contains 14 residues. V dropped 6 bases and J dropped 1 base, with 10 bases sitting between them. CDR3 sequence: CSVEGGSGANVLTF. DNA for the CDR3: TGCAGCGTCGAGGGGGGTTCTGGGGCCAACGTCCTGACTTTC.